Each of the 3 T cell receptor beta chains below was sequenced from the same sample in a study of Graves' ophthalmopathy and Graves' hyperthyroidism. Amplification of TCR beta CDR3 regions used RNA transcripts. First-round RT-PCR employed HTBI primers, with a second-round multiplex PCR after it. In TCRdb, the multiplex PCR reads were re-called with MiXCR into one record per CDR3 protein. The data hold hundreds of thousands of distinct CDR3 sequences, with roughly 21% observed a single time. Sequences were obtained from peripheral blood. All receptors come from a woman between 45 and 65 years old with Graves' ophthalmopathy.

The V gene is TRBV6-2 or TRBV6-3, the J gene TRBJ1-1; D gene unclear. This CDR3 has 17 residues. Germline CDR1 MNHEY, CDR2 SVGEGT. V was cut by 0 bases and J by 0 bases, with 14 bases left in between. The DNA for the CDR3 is TGTGCCAGCAGTTACTCAAGTTTGGAGGGAGTGAACACTGAAGCTTTCTTT. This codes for CASSYSSLEGVNTEAFF.

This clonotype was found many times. Here the CDR3 DNA reads TGTGCCAGCAGCCGGGCCAGGGAGAACTACGAGCAGTACTTC. It specifies CASSRARENYEQYF. This chain joins TRBV11-2 and TRBJ2-7; D may match TRBD1 or TRBD2 (5 bases each). Trimming removed 5 bases from V and 3 bases from J, with 14 bases in between. This CDR3 is 14 amino acids long. Germline assignment: CDR1 SGHAT and CDR2 FQNNGV.

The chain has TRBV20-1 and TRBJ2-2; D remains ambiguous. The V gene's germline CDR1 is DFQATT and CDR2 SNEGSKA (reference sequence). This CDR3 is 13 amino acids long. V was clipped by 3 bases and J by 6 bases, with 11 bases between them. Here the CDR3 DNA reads TGCAGTGCTAGTCTCCGTGGGTCCGGGGAGCTGTTTTTT. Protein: CSASLRGSGELFF.